Listed here are 3 T cell receptor beta chains from one sample, sequenced in a study of blood T cell repertoires in COVID-19. Libraries were prepared by immunoSEQ multiplex PCR; TCRdb keeps only in-frame clonotypes and omits some of them. The sample includes 400,000 to 450,000 clones, approximately 89% of them seen just once. Material: peripheral blood. All receptors come from a woman between 35 and 50 years old with COVID-19, enrolled during active disease.

The chain uses TRBV19 and TRBJ2-1; TRBD1 agrees at 9 bases. The CDR3 extends over 16 amino acids. Germline CDR1 reads LNHDA; CDR2 reads SQIVND (reference sequence). V trimming: 5 bases; J trimming: 2 bases; junction bases outside the gene matches: 7. The DNA of the CDR3 is TGTGCCAGTAGTCCTTGGACAGGGGCCACCTACAATGAGCAGTTCTTC. Amino acids: CASSPWTGATYNEQFF. The full variable domain, its missing parts supplied by reference TRBV19 and TRBJ2-1, is DGGITQSPKYLFRKEGQNVTLSCEQNLNHDAMYWYRQDPGQGLRLIYYSQIVNDFQKGDIAEGYSVSREKKESFPLTVTSAQKNPTAFYLCASSPWTGATYNEQFFGPGTRLTVL.

This rearrangement joins TRBV10-3 to TRBJ2-2; D perhaps matches TRBD2 (6 bases). V was trimmed by 2 bases and J by 4 bases, leaving 17 bases between them. The germline gives CDR1 ENHRY, CDR2 SYGVKD. The CDR3 is 17 amino acids. Written as DNA, the CDR3 is TGTGCCATCAGTGAGCGAAACCGGGCGGGGTCCACCGGGGAGCTGTTTTTT. Translation: CAISERNRAGSTGELFF.

This rearrangement joins TRBV7-8 to TRBJ1-2; perhaps TRBD1 as D (6 bases). The CDR3 sequence is 16 residues long. Germline loops: CDR1 SGHVS, CDR2 FQNEAQ. The germline V and J ends were trimmed by 2 bases and 4 bases, with 17 bases remaining between them. The CDR3 coding sequence is TGTGCCAGCAGCTTAATCTCTGGGGGGGCGGGCTATGGCTACACCTTC. Amino acid sequence: CASSLISGGAGYGYTF.